The 16 T cell receptor beta chains in this list originate from one sample, sequenced in a study of cytomegalovirus exposure and HLA in healthy donors. PCR used 60 Vbeta primers and 13 Jbeta primers. Only in-frame clones appear in the TCRdb table, and some are missing; sequencing was by immunoSEQ multiplex PCR. This table has about 120,000 clones, more than 70% appearing once. Input material: PBMCs. The receptors come from a human donor in good health.

The V and J genes are TRBV7-9 and TRBJ2-6, with TRBD1 identical over 10 bases. Germline V lookup: CDR1 SEHNR, CDR2 FQNEAQ (reference sequence). CDR3 size: 17 residues. J gave up 0 bases and V 4 bases, and 3 bases lay outside the gene matches. This CDR3 reads CASSSGQGVSGANVLTF. CDR3 sequence (DNA): TGTGCCAGCAGCTCCGGACAGGGGGTCTCTGGGGCCAACGTCCTGACTTTC.

The genes are TRBV5-1 and TRBJ2-7; D remains ambiguous. Germline V gene data show CDR1 as SGHRS and CDR2 as YFSETQ. The CDR3 contains 12 residues. Trimming removed 0 bases from V and 7 bases from J, with 8 bases in between. The chain's CDR3 is CASSLGEIEQYF. The DNA for the CDR3 is TGCGCCAGCAGCTTGGGAGAAATAGAGCAGTACTTC.

The chain joins TRBV25-1 to TRBJ2-2; the D gene is possibly TRBD1 (6 bases). CDR3 length equals 16 residues. Between the trimmed V and J ends, which lost 7 bases and 6 bases, there was a span of 21 bases. In germline, CDR1 is MGHDK, CDR2 SYGVNS. This CDR3 is CASTGTIGGISGELFF. The CDR3 region has the DNA TGTGCCAGCACCGGGACAATCGGTGGGATTTCCGGGGAGCTGTTTTTT.

V is TRBV7-8 and J is TRBJ1-4; D is perhaps TRBD1 (6 bases). Trimming took 1 base from V and 8 from J, leaving 11 bases between them. Germline CDR1 SGHVS, CDR2 FQNEAQ. There are 14 residues in the CDR3. The CDR3 sequence is CASSLDRAREKLFF. Written as DNA, the CDR3 is TGTGCCAGCAGCTTAGACAGGGCTCGGGAAAAACTGTTTTTT.

Comments on this clone: At one end, the junction sequence differs from germline, possibly due to a read error. J is TRBJ1-1 and V is TRBV7-9, with D perhaps matching TRBD1 (5 bases). The CDR3 extends over 18 amino acids. The germline V gene encodes CDR1 SEHNR and CDR2 FQNEAQ (reference sequence). The chain's CDR3 is CSSSLASGEGHRNTEAFF. The CDR3 region has the DNA TGTTCCAGCAGCTTAGCGTCCGGCGAAGGACATAGGAACACTGAAGCTTTCTTT.

This clone was found once. The chain recombines TRBV7-9 with TRBJ1-1; D is perhaps TRBD1 (6 bases). Trimming left V 2 bases short and J 1 base short, with 11 bases between. Looked up from germline, CDR1 is SEHNR and CDR2 is FQNEAQ (reference sequence). There are 15 residues in the CDR3. The CDR3 nucleotides read TGTGCCAGCAGCTTACGACAGGCCAAGAACACTGAAGCTTTCTTT. Its translation: CASSLRQAKNTEAFF.

The CDR3 bases are TGCAGTGCAAGACTTGCCTACGAGCAGTACTTC. It translates to CSARLAYEQYF. The chain recombines TRBV20-1 with TRBJ2-7; no definite D call. Trimming pared 6 bases from V and 2 bases from J, leaving 8 bases between. The CDR3 runs to 11 residues. Germline-derived CDR1 and CDR2 are DFQATT and SNEGSKA (reference sequence).

V is TRBV4-2 and J is TRBJ2-7; the match to TRBD2 covers 12 bases. V gave up 3 bases and J gave up 3 bases; unmatched junction bases: 6. The CDR3 length is 16 residues. Germline-derived CDR1 and CDR2 are LGHNA and YNFKEQ. The CDR3 nucleotides are TGTGCCAGCAGCCAGACTAGCGGGGGCCCCTACTACGAGCAGTACTTC. Encoded protein: CASSQTSGGPYYEQYF.

The chain is built from TRBV7-9 and TRBJ2-3; 8 nucleotides line up with TRBD2. With V trimmed by 5 bases and J by 2 bases, 6 bases remained unmatched. CDR1 is SEHNR, CDR2 FQNEAQ, per germline (reference sequence). The CDR3 has 15 residues. Written as DNA, the CDR3 is TGTGCCAGCAGCATCTCGGGGGGGATCACAGATACGCAGTATTTT. It translates to CASSISGGITDTQYF.

The chain has TRBV4-1 and TRBJ2-7; 11 bases fit TRBD2. This CDR3 is 16 amino acids long. J lost 3 bases, V lost 0 bases, and 4 bases had no gene match. CDR1 and CDR2 from the germline V gene are MGHRA and YSYEKL. The CDR3 nucleotides read TGCGCCAGCAGCCAAGATCGAACTAGCGGGGGCTACGAGCAGTACTTC. This gives the protein CASSQDRTSGGYEQYF.

The gene calls are TRBV2 and TRBJ2-3; a possible D gene is TRBD2 (6 bases). Germline V gives CDR1 SNHLY, CDR2 FYNNEI. Deletions cut 3 bases from V and 1 base from J, with 8 bases between. The CDR3 is 14 amino acids. The chain's CDR3 is CASSEGGGTDTQYF. The CDR3 DNA is TGTGCCAGCAGTGAGGGGGGTGGCACAGATACGCAGTATTTT.

A few counts support this clone. V usage is TRBV7-2 and J usage is TRBJ2-7; possibly TRBD2 for D (6 bases). Germline V CDR1 and CDR2: SGHTA, FQGNSA. V lost 4 bases, J lost 6 bases, and 7 bases lay in between. CDR3 size: 11 residues. CDR3 region: CASSWDFEQYF. CDR3 in DNA: TGTGCCAGCAGCTGGGACTTCGAGCAGTACTTC.

The chain links TRBV6-6 to TRBJ2-7; 7 nucleotides align to TRBD1. The CDR3 is 14 amino acids. The germline V gene encodes CDR1 MNHNY and CDR2 SVGAGI (reference sequence). J was trimmed by 0 bases and V by 6 bases; bases with no gene match: 5. In DNA form, the CDR3 reads TGTGCCAGCAGAATCTGGACAGGCTCCTACGAGCAGTACTTC. Residues: CASRIWTGSYEQYF.

This chain uses TRBV5-1 with TRBJ2-5; the match to TRBD1 covers 10 bases. The germline gives CDR1 SGHRS, CDR2 YFSETQ. The ends lost 2 bases at V and 5 bases at J; junction bases unmatched: 6. The CDR3 extends over 15 amino acids. CDR3 region: CASSFTGTGAETQYF. The CDR3 DNA follows: TGCGCCAGCAGCTTTACCGGGACAGGGGCCGAGACCCAGTACTTC.

V and J are TRBV2 and TRBJ2-5; D is perhaps TRBD2 (6 bases). The CDR3 spans 13 residues. V lost 8 bases, J lost 7 bases, and 17 bases lay in between. Germline V gene sequence: CDR1 SNHLY, CDR2 FYNNEI. The CDR3 DNA reads as TGTGCCAGCGCGTACGGACTAAGATTGACCCAGTACTTC. The encoded protein is CASAYGLRLTQYF.

The chain employs TRBV5-4 and TRBJ2-3; 11 nucleotides agree with TRBD2. The germline gives CDR1 SGHNT, CDR2 YYREEE (reference sequence). The CDR3 length is 13 residues. Germline trimming cut 9 bases from V and 2 bases from J; bases unmatched to any gene: 2. The CDR3 DNA follows: TGTGCCAATAGCGGGGGGGTCACAGATACGCAGTATTTT. It codes for CANSGGVTDTQYF.